This entry lists 17 T cell receptor beta chains sequenced from one sample in a study of T cells expressing NK-cell markers. TCRdb reanalyzed the 5' RACE reads and collapses them to one entry per CDR3 protein, without DNA. The sample's table shows a few hundred thousand distinct CDR3 sequences. The sequencing sample was made of blood T cells: a sorted CD56 or NKG2C T cell subset, CD4+ or CD8+ T cells, or bulk PBMC T cells (not recorded which). The receptors shown here come from a man aged 18 to 29 in good health.

The chain uses TRBV5-1 and TRBJ2-1. Germline CDR1 reads SGHRS; CDR2 reads YFSETQ. The CDR3 totals 14 residues. Here the CDR3 reads CASSLDWTTPEQFF. Together with reference TRBV5-1 and TRBJ2-1, the CDR3 gives the full variable domain: KAGVTQTPRYLIKTRGQQVTLSCSPISGHRSVSWYQQTPGQGLQFLFEYFSETQRNKGNFPGRFSGRQFSNSRSEMNVSTLELGDSALYLCASSLDWTTPEQFFGPGTRLTVL.

The chain employs TRBV7-6 and TRBJ2-3; the D call from TCRdb, TRBD1, cannot be confirmed without DNA. The CDR3 consists of 15 residues. CDR1 and CDR2 from the germline V gene are SGHVS and FNYEAQ. CDR3 in amino acids: CASSLPDRGTDTQYF.

V usage is TRBV29-1 and J usage is TRBJ2-5; the D call from TCRdb, TRBD2, cannot be confirmed without DNA. The CDR3 covers 14 residues. Germline V lookup: CDR1 SQVTM, CDR2 ANQGSEA. The CDR3 here is CSVEPLAEQETQYF.

The CDR3 sequence: CASSVSSWEQYF. The chain carries TRBV28 and TRBJ2-7. Germline V gene lookup returns CDR1 MDHEN and CDR2 SYDVKM. This CDR3 spans 12 amino acids.

The V and J genes are TRBV10-3 and TRBJ2-1. CDR1 and CDR2 (germline): ENHRY, SYGVKD. The CDR3 totals 12 residues. The chain's CDR3 is CATTQSSNEQFF.

The chain uses TRBV27 and TRBJ2-5; checking the TCRdb D call of TRBD2 is not possible without DNA. The CDR3 extends over 14 amino acids. Germline CDR1 reads MNHEY; CDR2 reads SMNVEV (reference sequence). CDR3 loop: CASRRASNQETQYF.

The V gene is TRBV5-1, the J gene TRBJ2-7; TCRdb's D call, TRBD1, is unchecked because there is no DNA. The germline CDR1 and CDR2 sequences are SGHRS and YFSETQ. This CDR3 is 13 amino acids long. CDR3 residues: CASSLEWDGEQYF.

The chain joins TRBV7-2 to TRBJ2-1; TCRdb calls TRBD2, which cannot be checked without DNA. Germline CDR1 SGHTA, CDR2 FQGNSA. The CDR3 runs 15 residues. CDR3 region: CASSLDGLAVNEQFF.

J is TRBJ2-1 and V is TRBV5-1; TCRdb's D call of TRBD1 is untestable without DNA. The CDR3 runs 15 residues. CDR1 is SGHRS and CDR2 is YFSETQ in the germline V gene. CDR3 protein: CASSLGGSMRNEQFF.

The rearrangement links TRBV27 to TRBJ2-1; the TRBD2 assignment by TCRdb is unverifiable without DNA. Germline values: CDR1 MNHEY, CDR2 SMNVEV (reference sequence). The CDR3 sequence is 14 residues long. The CDR3 protein is CASSYGRARNEQFF.

The gene calls are TRBV9 and TRBJ2-7; with no DNA, the TCRdb D assignment of TRBD1 cannot be verified. The CDR3 spans 16 residues. Germline CDR1 and CDR2: SGDLS and YYNGEE. CDR3 in amino acids: CASSPVGGAPQYEQYF.

This chain uses TRBV28 with TRBJ2-7; TCRdb reports TRBD2, a call that lacks DNA to check it against. The V gene's germline CDR1 is MDHEN and CDR2 SYDVKM. The length of the CDR3 is 16 residues. Here the CDR3 reads CASSKPPSGRIHEQYF.

V usage is TRBV7-3 and J usage is TRBJ2-3; TCRdb outputs TRBD1, but without DNA this stays unchecked. CDR3 length: 17 amino acids. CDR1 and CDR2 from the germline V gene are SGHTA and FQGTGA. The CDR3 reads CASSLLGQQSFTDTQYF.

The chain joins TRBV27 to TRBJ2-1; TCRdb's D call, TRBD2, is unchecked because there is no DNA. The CDR3 covers 16 residues. Germline lookup yields CDR1 MNHEY and CDR2 SMNVEV (reference sequence). This CDR3 reads CASSLSQTSGYNEQFF.

The chain carries TRBV12-3 or TRBV12-4 and TRBJ1-5; the D call of TRBD1 rests on TCRdb alone, since no DNA is present to check it. CDR3 size: 14 residues. CDR3 in amino acids: CASSLTASNQPQHF.

This chain joins TRBV20-1 and TRBJ2-6; the TCRdb call, TRBD1, lacks DNA for checking. Germline-derived CDR1 and CDR2 are DFQATT and SNEGSKA (reference sequence). This CDR3 has 15 amino acids. The CDR3 loop reads CSVKDRGTSANVLTF.

The V gene is TRBV24-1, the J gene TRBJ2-1; TCRdb indicates TRBD2, and absent DNA this call remains unverified. Germline loops: CDR1 KGHDR, CDR2 SFDVKD. CDR3 length: 16 residues. The CDR3 loop is CATSDFVLAGAGEQFF.